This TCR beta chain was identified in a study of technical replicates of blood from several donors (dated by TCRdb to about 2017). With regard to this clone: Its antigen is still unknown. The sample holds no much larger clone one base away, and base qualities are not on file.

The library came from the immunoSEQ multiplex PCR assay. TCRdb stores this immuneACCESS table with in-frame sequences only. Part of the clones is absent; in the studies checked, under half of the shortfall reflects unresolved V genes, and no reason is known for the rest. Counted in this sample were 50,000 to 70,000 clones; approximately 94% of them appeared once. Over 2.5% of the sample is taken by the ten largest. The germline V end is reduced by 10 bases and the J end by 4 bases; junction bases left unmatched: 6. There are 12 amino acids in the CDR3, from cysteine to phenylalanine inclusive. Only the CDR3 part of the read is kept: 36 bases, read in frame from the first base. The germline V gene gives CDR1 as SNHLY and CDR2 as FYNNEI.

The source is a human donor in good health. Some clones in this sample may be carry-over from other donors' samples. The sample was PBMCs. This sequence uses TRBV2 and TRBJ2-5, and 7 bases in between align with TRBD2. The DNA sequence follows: TGTGCCACCCCCCCGGGGGGAGAGACCCAGTACTTC. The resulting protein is CATPPGGETQYF. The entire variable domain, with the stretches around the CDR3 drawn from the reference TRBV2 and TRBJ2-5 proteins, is EPEVTQTPSHQVTQMGQEVILRCVPISNHLYFYWYRQILGQKVEFLVSFYNNEISEKSEIFDDQFSVERPDGSNFTLKIRSTKLEDSAMYFCATPPGGETQYFGPGTRLLVL.